The 25 T cell receptor beta chains in this list originate from one sample, sequenced in a study of cytomegalovirus exposure and HLA in healthy donors. Generated by immunoSEQ multiplex PCR, the TCRdb table keeps only in-frame clones and is missing some. Among under 300,000 clones, 90% were seen once, and the ten largest hold under 0.45%. Sequenced sample: PBMCs. The origin of the receptors is a woman aged 18-30 years in good health and CMV-seronegative.

The count of this clone is one. V and J are TRBV7-2 and TRBJ1-3; TRBD1 aligns across 8 bases. The CDR3 is made up of 16 amino acids. Trimming cost V 4 bases and J 4 bases; bases outside gene matches: 9. Per the germline V gene, CDR1 is SGHTA and CDR2 is FQGNSA. The CDR3 nucleotides read TGTGCCAGCAGCTCGAGACAGGGGCTGGGAGGAAACACCATATATTTT. Its translation is CASSSRQGLGGNTIYF.

The J gene is TRBJ1-3, the V gene TRBV19; 7 nucleotides align to TRBD1. The trim removed 5 bases at V and 1 base at J, leaving 5 bases unmatched. The CDR3 loop spans 15 amino acids. Germline V gene sequence: CDR1 LNHDA, CDR2 SQIVND (reference sequence). The CDR3 loop reads CASSFRQGSGNTIYF. The DNA for the CDR3 is TGTGCCAGTAGTTTTCGACAGGGTTCTGGAAACACCATATATTTT. Full variable domain (outside the CDR3, taken from reference TRBV19 and TRBJ1-3): DGGITQSPKYLFRKEGQNVTLSCEQNLNHDAMYWYRQDPGQGLRLIYYSQIVNDFQKGDIAEGYSVSREKKESFPLTVTSAQKNPTAFYLCASSFRQGSGNTIYFGEGSWLTVV.

This clone was detected only a few times. The CDR3 DNA is TGTGCCAGCAGTTCCAAACCCGGCAGGAATAATTCACCCCTCCACTTT. Translating gives CASSSKPGRNNSPLHF. This chain links TRBV28 with TRBJ1-6; no reliable D call. CDR3 length: 16 residues. V lost 4 bases to trimming and J lost 5 bases, with 15 bases between them. CDR1 is MDHEN and CDR2 is SYDVKM in the germline V gene. Looking up the rest from reference TRBV28 and TRBJ1-6 gives the full variable domain: DVKVTQSSRYLVKRTGEKVFLECVQDMDHENMFWYRQDPGLGLRLIYFSYDVKMKEKGDIPEGYSVSREKKERFSLILESASTNQTSMYLCASSSKPGRNNSPLHFGNGTRLTVT.

With regard to this clone: Other DNA sequences within the sample encode an identical CDR3. The V gene is TRBV10-2, the J gene TRBJ1-1; D is uncertain. Germline V gene sequence: CDR1 WSHSY, CDR2 SAAADI. V was cut by 7 bases and J by 1 base, with 4 bases left in between. This CDR3 is 11 amino acids long. The CDR3 region is CASTGNTEAFF. The CDR3 DNA reads as TGCGCCAGCACCGGGAACACTGAAGCTTTCTTT.

V and J are TRBV16 and TRBJ1-6; TRBD1 agrees at 12 bases. The CDR3 extends over 18 amino acids. CDR1 and CDR2 from the germline V gene are KGHSY and FQNENV. V was pared by 2 bases and J by 9 bases, with 11 bases of the junction left unmatched. The CDR3 loop is CASSQQAGSGQGASPLHF. Written as DNA, the CDR3 is TGTGCCAGCAGCCAACAGGCCGGTTCGGGACAGGGGGCTTCACCCCTCCACTTT.

This clone was picked up a small number of times. This chain connects TRBV21-1 to TRBJ1-6. TRBV21-1 is classified as a pseudogene. The CDR3 is 15 amino acids. CDR3 region: CASSPRRGCPSPLHF. For the CDR3, the DNA is TGTGCCAGCAGCCCCCGGCGAGGCTGTCCTTCACCCCTCCACTTT.

The chain carries TRBV5-8 and TRBJ1-2; 9 nucleotides match TRBD1. This CDR3 is built from 13 residues. V gave up 4 bases and J gave up 8 bases; unmatched junction bases: 6. The germline CDR1 and CDR2 sequences are SGHTS and YDEGEE. CDR3 sequence reads: CASSPTGGAGYTF. DNA for the CDR3: TGTGCCAGCAGCCCCACAGGGGGCGCGGGCTACACCTTC. The variable domain in full, with the rest retrieved from reference TRBV5-8 and TRBJ1-2, is EAGVTQSPTHLIKTRGQQATLRCSPISGHTSVYWYQQALGLGLQFLLWYDEGEERNRGNFPPRFSGRQFPNYSSELNVNALELEDSALYLCASSPTGGAGYTFGSGTRLTVV.

The V call is TRBV29-1, the J call TRBJ2-7; 7 nucleotides agree with TRBD1. This CDR3 is 13 amino acids long. Germline CDR1 is SQVTM and CDR2 is ANQGSEA. Trimming removed 3 bases from V and 3 bases from J; junction bases left unmatched: 5. The CDR3 loop is CSVETGIDYEQYV. The CDR3 DNA is TGCAGCGTTGAGACAGGGATTGACTACGAGCAGTACGTC.

J is TRBJ2-6 and V is TRBV6-4; 7 bases are a match to TRBD2. CDR3 length: 16 residues. Germline V gene lookup returns CDR1 MRHNA and CDR2 SNTAGT. Trimming at V came to 6 bases and at J to 1 base, leaving 6 bases not matched to a gene. The CDR3 loop reads CASSREAGSGANVLTF. The CDR3 DNA reads TGTGCCAGCAGCCGGGAGGCAGGGTCTGGGGCCAACGTCCTGACTTTC.

This chain connects TRBV28 to TRBJ1-4; TRBD1 agrees at 10 bases. Trimming cost V 7 bases and J 7 bases; bases outside gene matches: 9. Germline assignment: CDR1 MDHEN and CDR2 SYDVKM. This CDR3 region has 15 residues. The CDR3 reads CASTQGGQGIEKLFF. The CDR3 nucleotides read TGTGCCAGCACTCAGGGGGGACAGGGGATTGAAAAACTGTTTTTT.

V usage is TRBV5-5 and J usage is TRBJ2-7, with unresolved D. Germline CDR1 SGHKS, CDR2 YYEKEE (reference sequence). Trimming took 4 bases from V and 2 from J, leaving 7 bases between them. The CDR3 is made up of 12 amino acids. CDR3 sequence: CASSESPYEQYF. The DNA for the CDR3 is TGTGCCAGCAGCGAGAGCCCCTACGAGCAGTACTTC.

This chain connects TRBV6-4 to TRBJ2-2; 7 bases align to TRBD2. The CDR3 length is 15 residues. V shed 3 bases, J shed 5 bases, and the junction held 6 bases outside the gene matches. Per germline, CDR1 MRHNA and CDR2 SNTAGT. The CDR3 is CASSDSGLGTGELFF. Here the CDR3 DNA reads TGTGCCAGCAGTGATAGCGGGCTGGGAACCGGGGAGCTGTTTTTT.

This sequence joins TRBV4-1 and TRBJ2-1; a weak D match, TRBD2 (6 bases). The CDR3 is made up of 16 amino acids. Trimming removed 1 base at V and 5 bases at J, with 15 bases between. CDR1 and CDR2 from the germline V gene are MGHRA and YSYEKL. CDR3 nucleotides: TGCGCCAGCAGCCAAGTTACCGGGACTCATCACAATGAGCAGTTCTTC. Translation gives CASSQVTGTHHNEQFF.

The genes are TRBV7-9 and TRBJ2-3; possibly TRBD2 for D (6 bases). In germline, CDR1 is SEHNR, CDR2 FQNEAQ (reference sequence). Between the trimmed V and J ends, which lost 6 bases and 1 base, there was a span of 23 bases. This CDR3 has 18 amino acids. CDR3 sequence (DNA): TGTGCCAGCAGAATTCGGGGGTGGGGCAGGTCCGGCACAGATACGCAGTATTTT. Amino acids: CASRIRGWGRSGTDTQYF.

The genes are TRBV5-6 and TRBJ2-1, with TRBD2 identical over 8 bases. J gave up 6 bases and V 2 bases, and 7 bases lay outside the gene matches. This CDR3 has 15 residues. Germline loops: CDR1 SGHDT, CDR2 YYEEEE. The CDR3 nucleotides read TGTGCCAGCAGCTTCGCGGGGGGCCGAGGCAATGAGCAGTTCTTC. Its translation: CASSFAGGRGNEQFF.

The J gene is TRBJ2-3, the V gene TRBV7-2; 9 bases are shared with TRBD2. Trimming at V came to 1 base and at J to 2 bases, leaving 7 bases not matched to a gene. This CDR3 is built from 17 residues. Germline CDR1 and CDR2: SGHTA and FQGNSA. The CDR3 sequence: CASSLDRLAGTTDTQYF. As DNA, the CDR3 is TGTGCCAGCAGCTTAGATCGGCTAGCGGGGACCACAGATACGCAGTATTTT.

V and J are TRBV9 and TRBJ2-1, with TRBD1 matching over 8 bases. From germline, CDR1 is SGDLS and CDR2 YYNGEE. V was clipped by 3 bases and J by 2 bases; unmatched bases: 4. The CDR3 runs to 15 residues. CDR3 DNA: TGTGCCAGCAGCGCGGACAGGGCGGCCTACAATGAGCAGTTCTTC. Its translation is CASSADRAAYNEQFF.

This chain links TRBV19 with TRBJ1-6; D call uncertain. The germline V gene encodes CDR1 LNHDA and CDR2 SQIVND (reference sequence). The CDR3 runs to 14 residues. V lost 6 bases and J lost 10, with 16 bases in between. The DNA of the CDR3 is TGTGCCAGTAGCGGACTTATCTTCCGCTCACCCCTCCACTTT. This translates into CASSGLIFRSPLHF. The complete variable domain, with remaining parts taken from reference TRBV19 and TRBJ1-6, reads DGGITQSPKYLFRKEGQNVTLSCEQNLNHDAMYWYRQDPGQGLRLIYYSQIVNDFQKGDIAEGYSVSREKKESFPLTVTSAQKNPTAFYLCASSGLIFRSPLHFGNGTRLTVT.

The J gene is TRBJ1-6, the V gene TRBV28; no clear D. The length of the CDR3 is 15 residues. In germline, CDR1 is MDHEN, CDR2 SYDVKM. The V end was cut by 8 bases, the J end by 5 bases, with 16 bases between. The CDR3 coding sequence is TGTGCCAGCTCGTCCCACGGGGTCCATAATTCACCCCTCCACTTT. Protein sequence: CASSSHGVHNSPLHF.

J is TRBJ2-7 and V is TRBV18; 8 nucleotides agree with TRBD1. This CDR3 has 15 residues. Trimming at V came to 2 bases and at J to 2 bases, leaving 5 bases not matched to a gene. Germline lookup yields CDR1 KGHSH and CDR2 LQKENI. In DNA, the CDR3 is TGTGCCAGCTCACCAACAGGGGGAGCCACCTACGAGCAGTACGTC. Protein sequence: CASSPTGGATYEQYV.

The rearrangement uses TRBV5-1 and TRBJ1-4; no reliable D call. The CDR3 has 13 residues. Germline V gene sequence: CDR1 SGHRS, CDR2 YFSETQ. The V and J ends lost 5 bases and 0 bases respectively, with 5 bases between them. CDR3 DNA sequence: TGCGCCAGCAGGCCTACAACTAATGAAAAACTGTTTTTT. This translates into CASRPTTNEKLFF.

CDR3 sequence: CASSQGAQGPNTEAFF. The CDR3 bases are TGCGCCAGCAGCCAGGGGGCGCAGGGACCCAACACTGAAGCTTTCTTT. V and J are TRBV5-1 and TRBJ1-1, with 8 positions matching TRBD1. This CDR3 region has 16 residues. CDR1 is SGHRS, CDR2 YFSETQ, per germline. The V and J ends lost 4 bases and 2 bases, in that order; junction bases with no gene match: 10.

V and J are TRBV19 and TRBJ2-7, with D perhaps TRBD1 (5 bases). The CDR3 covers 16 residues. With 5 bases removed from V and 5 bases from J, the gap between germline ends came to 22 bases. The V gene's germline CDR1 is LNHDA and CDR2 SQIVND (reference sequence). This CDR3 reads CASSARGRVAIHEQYF. CDR3 bases: TGTGCCAGTAGTGCCCGAGGCAGGGTGGCAATCCACGAGCAGTACTTC.

The V gene is TRBV6-5, the J gene TRBJ2-7; TRBD1 agrees at 11 bases. Germline V CDR1 and CDR2: MNHEY, SVGAGI. The CDR3 sequence is 14 residues long. The V segment lost 6 bases and the J segment 5 bases; nucleotides outside the gene matches: 6. The CDR3 sequence is CASSRGTGGNEQYF. In DNA, the CDR3 is TGTGCCAGCAGCCGCGGGACAGGGGGGAACGAGCAGTACTTC.

The chain carries TRBV9 and TRBJ1-1; possibly TRBD1 for D (6 bases). Trimming removed 0 bases from V and 5 bases from J, with 14 bases in between. Germline-derived CDR1 and CDR2 are SGDLS and YYNGEE. The CDR3 is made up of 15 amino acids. This CDR3 reads CASSVATGMGTEAFF. CDR3 sequence (DNA): TGTGCCAGCAGCGTAGCAACAGGGATGGGGACTGAAGCTTTCTTT.